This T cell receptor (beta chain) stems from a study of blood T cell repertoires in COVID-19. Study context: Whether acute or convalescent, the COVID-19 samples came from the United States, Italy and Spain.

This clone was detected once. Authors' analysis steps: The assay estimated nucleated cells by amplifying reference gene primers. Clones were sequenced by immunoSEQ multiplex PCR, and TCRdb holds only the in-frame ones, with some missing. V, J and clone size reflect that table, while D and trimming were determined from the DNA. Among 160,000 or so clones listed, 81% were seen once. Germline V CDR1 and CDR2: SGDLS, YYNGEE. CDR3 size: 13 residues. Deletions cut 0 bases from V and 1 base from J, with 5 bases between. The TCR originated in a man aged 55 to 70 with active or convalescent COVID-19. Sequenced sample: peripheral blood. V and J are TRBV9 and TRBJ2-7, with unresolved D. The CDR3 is CASSVGQSYEQYF. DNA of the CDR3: TGTGCCAGCAGCGTAGGCCAGTCCTACGAGCAGTACTTC.